The entry below gives a single TCR beta chain sequence along with its context. The antigen is not known. MiXCR, run by TCRdb on the 5' RACE reads, gives a single entry per CDR3 protein. This table has approximately 260,000 distinct CDR3 sequences, 15% to 20% appearing once. V lost 4 bases to trimming and J lost 3 bases; unmatched junction nucleotides: 8. Germline V lookup: CDR1 MNHEY, CDR2 SMNVEV (reference sequence). This CDR3 region has 15 residues. The data derive from a study of T-cell memory formation after mild COVID-19. General study results and limits: Second-wave clones with a day 37 peak had unconfirmed SARS-CoV-2 specificity. Detection of some responders pre-infection suggested pre-existing cross-reactive memory T cells participated. Clones that got smaller from day 15 to 85 had even CD4/CD8, while clones growing later tipped toward CD4+.

This TCR was sampled from a man younger than 30 who had mild COVID-19 (a few samples of this study predate the infection). Cell type and time point are not known. The chain is built from TRBV27 and TRBJ2-7, with TRBD1 matching 8 bases. The sequenced material came from PBMCs or a T cell subset sorted from them (not recorded which). CDR3 DNA sequence: TGTGCCAGCAGTTCCGGACAGGGCCTCCTCTACGAGCAGTACGTC. It translates to CASSSGQGLLYEQYV.